These T cell receptor beta chains were read from a single sample in a study of blood T cell repertoires in COVID-19. Sequencing was performed with immunoSEQ multiplex PCR; in TCRdb, only in-frame clones are kept and a portion is missing. The data show 200,000 to 250,000 clones, 84% seen once. Input material: peripheral blood. Receptor source: a woman aged 60-70 years who had recovered from COVID-19. CDR3s leave out the opening cysteine and the closing phenylalanine or tryptophan.

V	J	length	CDR3
TRBV10-1	TRBJ2-1	13	ASRQAGGAYNEQF
TRBV9	TRBJ1-1	12	ASSIQGKDTEAF
TRBV6-5	TRBJ2-2	13	ASSYTGQGTGELF
TRBV16	TRBJ2-7	13	ASSQSSGGTYEQY
TRBV6-5	TRBJ2-2	13	ASSLQEVNTGELF
TRBV5-6	TRBJ2-7	12	ASSIRTGLGEQY
TRBV19	TRBJ1-2	10	ASSIKGDGYT
TRBV29-1	TRBJ2-1	12	SVEGTGISNEQF
TRBV10-3	TRBJ1-5	12	AISGQVSNQPQH
TRBV7-8	TRBJ2-5	15	ASSLEGGGAFGETQY
TRBV5-1	TRBJ2-7	14	ASSLATGVNSYEQY
TRBV5-1	TRBJ1-6	12	ASSLSREVSPLH
TRBV11-3	TRBJ2-5	13	ASSRDRGRGETQY
TRBV11-2	TRBJ1-4	14	ASSPRSGRTNEKLF
TRBV5-1	TRBJ2-3	15	ASSLEVAGGSTDTQY
TRBV5-1	TRBJ1-1	12	ASSLEWETGSAF
TRBV24-1	TRBJ2-3	16	ATSDPLFSGDGTDTQY
TRBV7-3	TRBJ2-5	11	ASSLSNRETQY
TRBV18	TRBJ2-7	10	ASSPQGGEQY
TRBV4-1	TRBJ1-5	15	ASSQPGPGKGNQPQH
TRBV4-1	TRBJ2-7	12	ASSQLTGGVEQY
TRBV9	TRBJ2-2	15	ASSVETSGPTTGELF
TRBV5-5	TRBJ2-7	12	ASSFLGQSYEQY
TRBV11-2	TRBJ2-2	12	ASSLGGWGGELF
TRBV7-9	TRBJ1-2	13	ASSSTVGTGYGYT
TRBV4-3	TRBJ1-3	13	ASSQESHSGNTIY
TRBV5-1	TRBJ2-3	12	ASSSEGGADTQY
TRBV29-1	TRBJ1-2	15	SVPTGINYYSNYGYT
TRBV5-1	TRBJ1-4	13	ASSSTGGSREKLF
TRBV2	TRBJ2-7	11	ASSEDLRTSGD
TRBV5-4	TRBJ2-2	13	ASSYDRGLSGELF
TRBV19	TRBJ2-1	12	ASSVGLEWDEQF
TRBV12-2	TRBJ1-2	12	ASRLPTGYYGYT
TRBV5-6	TRBJ1-2	13	ASSLPGQGNYGYT
TRBV15	TRBJ2-3	15	ATSSWGGDRGTDTQY
TRBV6-5	TRBJ1-2	11	ASRKRQGNGYT
TRBV7-9	TRBJ2-7	14	ASSFAGGLIGDEQY
TRBV14	TRBJ1-3	10	ASSRLGNTIY
TRBV3-1/TRBV3-2	TRBJ2-1	14	ASSPWTSGGPNEQF
TRBV6-2/TRBV6-3	TRBJ1-6	11	ASSYSRQGALH
TRBV6-5	TRBJ2-2	11	ASRNRDAGELF
TRBV29-1	TRBJ2-1	13	SVMGIAGGQVEQF
TRBV4-1	TRBJ2-7	14	ASSQDPGGIAHEQY
TRBV2	TRBJ2-7	13	ASSEGRGNIYEQY
TRBV19	TRBJ1-5	13	ASSITGSTHQPQH
TRBV6-5	TRBJ1-2	11	ASSRDRVDGYT
TRBV7-2	TRBJ2-3	12	ASSLGTGTDTQY
TRBV5-1	TRBJ2-1	13	ASSLGHRIYNEQF
TRBV19	TRBJ2-3	13	ASTTSGGSTDTQY
TRBV6-4	TRBJ2-2	14	ASSDSSGGAPGELF
TRBV9	TRBJ2-7	14	ASSVGAMEGYYEQY
TRBV7-2	TRBJ1-2	13	ASSFRRDRVPGYT
TRBV18	TRBJ2-5	10	ASSPASETQY